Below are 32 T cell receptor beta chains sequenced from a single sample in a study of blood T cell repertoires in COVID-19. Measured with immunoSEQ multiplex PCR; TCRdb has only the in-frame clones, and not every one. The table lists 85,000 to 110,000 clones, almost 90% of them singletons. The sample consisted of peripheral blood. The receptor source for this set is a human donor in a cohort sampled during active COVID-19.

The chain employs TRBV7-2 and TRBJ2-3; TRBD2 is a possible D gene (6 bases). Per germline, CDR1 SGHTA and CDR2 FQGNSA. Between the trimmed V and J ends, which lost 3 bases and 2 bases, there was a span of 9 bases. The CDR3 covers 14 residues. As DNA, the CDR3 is TGTGCCAGCAGCTTGGCGGGATCCACAGATACGCAGTATTTT. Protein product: CASSLAGSTDTQYF.

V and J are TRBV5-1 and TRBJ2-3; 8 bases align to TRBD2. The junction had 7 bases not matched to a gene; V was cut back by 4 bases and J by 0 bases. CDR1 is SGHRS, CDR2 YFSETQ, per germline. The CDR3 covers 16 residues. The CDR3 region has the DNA TGCGCCAGCAGCGCCACTAGCGGAGGGAGCACAGATACGCAGTATTTT. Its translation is CASSATSGGSTDTQYF. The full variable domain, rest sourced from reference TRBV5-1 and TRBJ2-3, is KAGVTQTPRYLIKTRGQQVTLSCSPISGHRSVSWYQQTPGQGLQFLFEYFSETQRNKGNFPGRFSGRQFSNSRSEMNVSTLELGDSALYLCASSATSGGSTDTQYFGPGTRLTVL.

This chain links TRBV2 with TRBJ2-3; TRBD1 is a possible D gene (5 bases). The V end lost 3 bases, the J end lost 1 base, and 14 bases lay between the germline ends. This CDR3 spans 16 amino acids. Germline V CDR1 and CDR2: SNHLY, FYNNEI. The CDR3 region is CASSDPRVLGTDTQYF. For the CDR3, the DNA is TGTGCCAGCAGTGATCCCAGGGTTTTGGGCACAGATACGCAGTATTTT.

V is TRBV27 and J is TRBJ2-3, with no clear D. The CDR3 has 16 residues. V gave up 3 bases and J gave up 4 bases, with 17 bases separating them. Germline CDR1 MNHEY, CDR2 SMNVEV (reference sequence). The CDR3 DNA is TGTGCCAGCAGTTTTGTACCACCCGAGCGCGCAGATACGCAGTATTTT. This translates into CASSFVPPERADTQYF.

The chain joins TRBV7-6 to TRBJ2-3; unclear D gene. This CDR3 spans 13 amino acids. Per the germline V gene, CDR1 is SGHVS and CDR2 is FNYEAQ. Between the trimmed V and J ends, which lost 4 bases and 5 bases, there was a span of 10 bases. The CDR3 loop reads CASSSRLEDTQYF. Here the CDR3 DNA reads TGTGCCAGCAGCTCGAGACTTGAAGATACGCAGTATTTT.

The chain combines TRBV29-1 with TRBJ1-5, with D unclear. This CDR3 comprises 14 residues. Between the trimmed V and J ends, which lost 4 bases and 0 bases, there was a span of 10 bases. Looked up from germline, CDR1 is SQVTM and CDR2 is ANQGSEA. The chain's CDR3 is CSVADGVSNQPQHF. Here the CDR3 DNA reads TGCAGCGTTGCTGACGGGGTTAGCAATCAGCCCCAGCATTTT.

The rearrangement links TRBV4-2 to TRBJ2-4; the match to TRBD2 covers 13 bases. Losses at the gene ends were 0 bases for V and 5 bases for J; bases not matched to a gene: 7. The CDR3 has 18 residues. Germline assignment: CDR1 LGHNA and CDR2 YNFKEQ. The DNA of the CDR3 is TGTGCCAGCAGCCAAGATGCCCTCGGACTAGCGGGGGAAAACATTCAGTACTTC. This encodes CASSQDALGLAGENIQYF.

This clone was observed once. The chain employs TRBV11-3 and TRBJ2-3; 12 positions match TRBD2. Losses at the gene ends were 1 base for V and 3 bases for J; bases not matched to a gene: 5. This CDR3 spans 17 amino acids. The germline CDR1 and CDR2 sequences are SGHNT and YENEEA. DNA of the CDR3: TGTGCCAGCAGCTTAGGAACTAGCGGGGGGATAACAGATACGCAGTATTTT. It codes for CASSLGTSGGITDTQYF.

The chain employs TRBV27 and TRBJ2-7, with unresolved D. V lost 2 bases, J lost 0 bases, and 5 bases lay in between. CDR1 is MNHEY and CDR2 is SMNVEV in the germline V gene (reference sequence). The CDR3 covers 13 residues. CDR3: CASSLHGSYEQYF. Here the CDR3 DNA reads TGTGCCAGCAGTTTACACGGCTCCTACGAGCAGTACTTC.

CDR3 in DNA: TGTGCCGGGTCTTTCGGGGGAAACAACAATGAGCAGTTCTTC. Residues: CAGSFGGNNNEQFF. The chain couples TRBV2 to TRBJ2-1; possibly TRBD2 for D (6 bases). Germline V CDR1 and CDR2: SNHLY, FYNNEI. The V end lost 11 bases, the J end lost 5 bases, and 19 bases lay between the germline ends. This CDR3 comprises 14 residues.

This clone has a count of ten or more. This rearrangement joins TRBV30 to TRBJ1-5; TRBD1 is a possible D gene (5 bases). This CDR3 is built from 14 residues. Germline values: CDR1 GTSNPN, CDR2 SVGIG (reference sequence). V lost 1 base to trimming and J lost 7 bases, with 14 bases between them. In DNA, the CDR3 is TGTGCCTGGAGTGCCATAGGCAGGGCCCAGCCCCAGCATTTT. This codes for CAWSAIGRAQPQHF.

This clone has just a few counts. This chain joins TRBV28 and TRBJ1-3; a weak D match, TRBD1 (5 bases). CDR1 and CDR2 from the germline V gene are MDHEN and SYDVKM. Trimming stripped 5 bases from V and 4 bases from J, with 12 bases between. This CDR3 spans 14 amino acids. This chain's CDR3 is CASSPYRTGNTIYF. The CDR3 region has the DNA TGTGCCAGCAGTCCCTACAGGACCGGAAACACCATATATTTT.

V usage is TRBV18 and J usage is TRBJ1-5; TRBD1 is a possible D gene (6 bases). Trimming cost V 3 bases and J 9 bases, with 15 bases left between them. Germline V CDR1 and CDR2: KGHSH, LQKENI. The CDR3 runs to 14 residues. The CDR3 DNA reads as TGTGCCAGCTCACCCGACAGGCCCCCTGCGCCCCAGCATTTT. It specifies CASSPDRPPAPQHF.

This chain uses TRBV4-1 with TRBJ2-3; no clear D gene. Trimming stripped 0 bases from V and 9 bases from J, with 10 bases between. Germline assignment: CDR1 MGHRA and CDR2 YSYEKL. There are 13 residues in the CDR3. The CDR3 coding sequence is TGCGCCAGCAGCCAAGATGACTTTACCACGCAGTATTTT. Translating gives CASSQDDFTTQYF.

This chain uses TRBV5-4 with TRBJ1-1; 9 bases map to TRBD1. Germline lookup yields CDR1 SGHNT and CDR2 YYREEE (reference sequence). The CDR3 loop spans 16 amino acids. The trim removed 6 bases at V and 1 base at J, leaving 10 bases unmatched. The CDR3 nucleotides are TGTGCCAGCAACACAGGGGGCGGATGGGAGAACACTGAAGCTTTCTTT. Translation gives CASNTGGGWENTEAFF.

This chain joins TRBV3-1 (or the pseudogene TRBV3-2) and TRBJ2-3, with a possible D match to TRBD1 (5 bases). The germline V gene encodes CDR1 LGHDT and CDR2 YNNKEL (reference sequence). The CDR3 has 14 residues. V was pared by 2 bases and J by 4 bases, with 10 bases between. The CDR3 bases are TGTGCCAGCAGCCAAAGGGTAGGGGCAGATACGCAGTATTTT. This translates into CASSQRVGADTQYF.

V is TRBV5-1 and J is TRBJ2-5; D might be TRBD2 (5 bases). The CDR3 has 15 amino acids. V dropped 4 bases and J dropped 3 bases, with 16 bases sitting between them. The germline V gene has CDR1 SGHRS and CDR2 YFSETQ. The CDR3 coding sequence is TGCGCCAGCAGCATTGGCCGGCTAGCTGAAGAGACCCAGTACTTC. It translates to CASSIGRLAEETQYF.

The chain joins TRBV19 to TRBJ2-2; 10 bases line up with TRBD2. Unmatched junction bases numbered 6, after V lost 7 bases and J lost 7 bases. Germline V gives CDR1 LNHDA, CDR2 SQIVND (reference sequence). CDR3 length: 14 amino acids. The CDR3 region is CASNERGGIGELFF. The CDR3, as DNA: TGTGCCAGTAACGAGCGGGGGGGCATCGGGGAGCTGTTTTTT.

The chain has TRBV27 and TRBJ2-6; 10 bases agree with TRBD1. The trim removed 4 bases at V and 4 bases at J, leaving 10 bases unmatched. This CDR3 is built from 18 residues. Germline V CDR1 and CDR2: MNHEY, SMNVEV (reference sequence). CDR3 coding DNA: TGTGCCAGCAGTTGGGTAGACAGGGGGCTTGCGGGGGCCAACGTCCTGACTTTC. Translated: CASSWVDRGLAGANVLTF. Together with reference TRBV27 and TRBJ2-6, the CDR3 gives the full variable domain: EAQVTQNPRYLITVTGKKLTVTCSQNMNHEYMSWYRQDPGLGLRQIYYSMNVEVTDKGDVPEGYKVSRKEKRNFPLILESPSPNQTSLYFCASSWVDRGLAGANVLTFGAGSRLTVL.

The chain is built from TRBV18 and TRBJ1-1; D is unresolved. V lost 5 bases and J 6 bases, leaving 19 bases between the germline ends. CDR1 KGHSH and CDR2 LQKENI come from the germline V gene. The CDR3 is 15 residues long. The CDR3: CASSTERAGTAEAFF. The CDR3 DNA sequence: TGTGCCAGCTCAACAGAACGAGCGGGAACTGCTGAAGCTTTCTTT.

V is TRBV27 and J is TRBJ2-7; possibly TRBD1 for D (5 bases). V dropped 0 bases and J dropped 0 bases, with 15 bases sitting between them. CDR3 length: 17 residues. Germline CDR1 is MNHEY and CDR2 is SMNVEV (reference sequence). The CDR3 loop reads CASSLSITGPLSYEQYF. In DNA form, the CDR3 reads TGTGCCAGCAGTTTATCGATTACAGGCCCTCTCTCCTACGAGCAGTACTTC.

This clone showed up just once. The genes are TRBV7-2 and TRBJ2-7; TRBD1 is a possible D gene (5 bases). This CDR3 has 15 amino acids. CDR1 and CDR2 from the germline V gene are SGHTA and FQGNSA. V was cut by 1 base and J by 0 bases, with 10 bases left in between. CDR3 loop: CASSLEGRVSYEQYF. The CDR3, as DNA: TGTGCCAGCAGCTTAGAGGGCAGGGTCTCCTACGAGCAGTACTTC.

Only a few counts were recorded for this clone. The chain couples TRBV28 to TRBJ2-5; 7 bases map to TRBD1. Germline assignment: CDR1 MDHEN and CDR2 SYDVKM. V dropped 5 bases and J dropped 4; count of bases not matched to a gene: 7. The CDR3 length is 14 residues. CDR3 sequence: CASSTRQGTETQYF. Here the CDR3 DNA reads TGTGCCAGCAGTACCCGACAGGGAACAGAGACCCAGTACTTC.

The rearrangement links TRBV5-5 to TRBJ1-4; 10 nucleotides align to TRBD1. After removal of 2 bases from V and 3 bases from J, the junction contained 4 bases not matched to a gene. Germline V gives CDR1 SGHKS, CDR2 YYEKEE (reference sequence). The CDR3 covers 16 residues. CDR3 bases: TGTGCCAGCAGCTTTCGACAGGGGGCGGCTAATGAAAAACTGTTTTTT. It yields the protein CASSFRQGAANEKLFF.

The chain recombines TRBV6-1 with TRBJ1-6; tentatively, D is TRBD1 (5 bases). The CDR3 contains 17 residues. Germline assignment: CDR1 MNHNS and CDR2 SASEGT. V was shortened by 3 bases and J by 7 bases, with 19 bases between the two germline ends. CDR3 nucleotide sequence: TGTGCCAGCAGTGAGATTTCGGGCAGGACAAAAAATTCACCCCTCCACTTT. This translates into CASSEISGRTKNSPLHF.

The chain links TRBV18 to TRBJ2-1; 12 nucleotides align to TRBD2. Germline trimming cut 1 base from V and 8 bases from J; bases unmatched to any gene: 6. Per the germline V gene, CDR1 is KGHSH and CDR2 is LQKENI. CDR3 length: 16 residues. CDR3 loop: CASSPRVSSGGDEQFF. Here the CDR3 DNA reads TGTGCCAGCTCACCACGGGTTTCTAGCGGGGGGGATGAGCAGTTCTTC.

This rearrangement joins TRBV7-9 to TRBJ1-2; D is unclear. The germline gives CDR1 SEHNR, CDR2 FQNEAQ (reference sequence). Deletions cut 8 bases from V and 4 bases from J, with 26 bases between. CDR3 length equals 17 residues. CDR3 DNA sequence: TGTGCCAGCCTCTGGGGAGGACCGCAAGTTTTCGGCTATGGCTACACCTTC. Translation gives CASLWGGPQVFGYGYTF.

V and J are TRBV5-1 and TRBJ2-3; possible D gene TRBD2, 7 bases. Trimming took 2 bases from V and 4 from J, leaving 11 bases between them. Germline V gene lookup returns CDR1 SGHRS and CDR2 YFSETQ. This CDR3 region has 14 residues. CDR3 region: CASSLRGAADTQYF. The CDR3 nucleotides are TGCGCCAGCAGCTTACGGGGGGCGGCAGATACGCAGTATTTT.

CDR3 region: CASSKALPPENNEQFF. CDR3 nucleotide sequence: TGTGCCAGCAGCAAAGCGCTCCCCCCCGAGAACAATGAGCAGTTCTTC. The rearrangement uses TRBV21-1 and TRBJ2-1; no DNA check was done on the table's D call, TRBD2. TRBV21-1 is recorded as a pseudogene. CDR3 length: 16 residues.

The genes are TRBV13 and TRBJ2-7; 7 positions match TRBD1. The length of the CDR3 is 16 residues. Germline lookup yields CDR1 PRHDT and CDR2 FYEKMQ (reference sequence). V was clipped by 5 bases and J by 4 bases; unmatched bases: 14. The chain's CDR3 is CASSKSPGQITYEQYF. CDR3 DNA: TGTGCCAGCAGCAAATCACCGGGACAGATAACTTACGAGCAGTACTTC. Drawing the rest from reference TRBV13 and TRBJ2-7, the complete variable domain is AAGVIQSPRHLIKEKRETATLKCYPIPRHDTVYWYQQGPGQDPQFLISFYEKMQSDKGSIPDRFSAQQFSDYHSELNMSSLELGDSALYFCASSKSPGQITYEQYFGPGTRLTVT.

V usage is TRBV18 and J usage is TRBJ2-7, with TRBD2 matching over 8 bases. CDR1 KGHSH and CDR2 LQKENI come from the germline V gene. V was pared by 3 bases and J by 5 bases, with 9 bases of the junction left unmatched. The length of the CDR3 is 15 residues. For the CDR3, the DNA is TGTGCCAGCTCACCCCCCGGGGGGGAGCGGAACGAGCAGTACTTC. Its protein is CASSPPGGERNEQYF.

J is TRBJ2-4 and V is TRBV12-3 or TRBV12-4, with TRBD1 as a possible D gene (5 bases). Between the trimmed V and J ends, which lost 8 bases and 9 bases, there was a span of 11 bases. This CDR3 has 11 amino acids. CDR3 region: CASCWGPIQYF. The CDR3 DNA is TGTGCCAGCTGCTGGGGCCCCATTCAGTACTTC.